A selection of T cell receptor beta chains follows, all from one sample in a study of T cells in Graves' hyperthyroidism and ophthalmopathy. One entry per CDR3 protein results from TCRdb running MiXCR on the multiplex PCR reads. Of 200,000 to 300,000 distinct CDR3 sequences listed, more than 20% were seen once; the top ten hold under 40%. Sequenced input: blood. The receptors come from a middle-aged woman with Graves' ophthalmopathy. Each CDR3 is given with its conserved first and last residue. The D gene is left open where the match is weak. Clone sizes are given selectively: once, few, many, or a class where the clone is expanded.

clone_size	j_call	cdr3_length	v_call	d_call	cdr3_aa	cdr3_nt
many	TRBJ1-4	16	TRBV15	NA	CATSRGVRFPNEKLFF	TGTGCCACCAGCAGAGGGGTCAGATTTCCTAATGAAAAACTGTTTTTT
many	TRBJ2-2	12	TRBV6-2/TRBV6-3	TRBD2	CASTGGTGELFF	TGTGCCAGCACGGGGGGCACCGGGGAGCTGTTTTTT
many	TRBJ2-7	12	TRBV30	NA	CAWGQWGYEQYF	TGTGCCTGGGGACAGTGGGGGTACGAGCAGTACTTC
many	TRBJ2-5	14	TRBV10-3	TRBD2	CAISTSGMEETQYF	TGTGCCATCAGTACTAGCGGGATGGAGGAGACCCAGTACTTC
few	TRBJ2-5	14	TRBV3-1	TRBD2	CASSRTSLTETQYF	TGTGCCAGCAGCCGGACTAGTCTGACGGAGACCCAGTACTTC
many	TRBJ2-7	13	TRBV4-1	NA	CASSQVLDYEQYF	TGCGCCAGCAGCCAAGTCCTAGACTACGAGCAGTACTTC
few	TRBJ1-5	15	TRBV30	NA	CAWSDLGGGNQPQHF	TGTGCCTGGAGCGATCTCGGGGGGGGCAATCAGCCCCAGCATTTT
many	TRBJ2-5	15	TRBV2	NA	CASSEGQGGGETQYF	TGTGCCAGCAGTGAAGGCCAAGGGGGGGGGGAGACCCAGTACTTC
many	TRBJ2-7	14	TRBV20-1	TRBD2	CSARDRGTSGEQYF	TGCAGTGCTAGAGATAGAGGAACTAGCGGCGAGCAGTACTTC
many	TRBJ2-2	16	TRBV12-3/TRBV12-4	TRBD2	CASSNSGTSPTGELFF	TGTGCCAGCAGTAACTCCGGGACTAGCCCGACCGGGGAGCTGTTTTTT
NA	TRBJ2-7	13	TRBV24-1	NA	CATSGGYSYEQYF	TGTGCCACCAGCGGGGGCTACTCCTACGAGCAGTACTTC
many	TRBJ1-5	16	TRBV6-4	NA	CASSRNPQGSNQPQHF	TGTGCCAGCAGTCGTAATCCCCAGGGGAGCAATCAGCCCCAGCATTTT
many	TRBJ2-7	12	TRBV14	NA	CASSHISYEQYF	TGTGCCAGCAGCCACATAAGCTACGAGCAGTACTTC
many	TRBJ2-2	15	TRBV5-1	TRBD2	CASTPGLSFSGELFF	TGCGCCAGCACCCCGGGACTAAGCTTCTCCGGGGAGCTGTTTTTT
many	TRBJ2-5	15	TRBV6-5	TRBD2	CASSYPGDGRETQYF	TGTGCCAGCAGTTACCCCGGGGACGGGAGGGAGACCCAGTACTTC
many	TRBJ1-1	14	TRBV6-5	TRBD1	CASRGTDLNTEAFF	TGTGCCAGCAGGGGGACAGATCTGAACACTGAAGCTTTCTTT
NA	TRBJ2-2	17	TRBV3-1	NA	CASSQDRSGSNTGELFF	TGTGCCAGCAGCCAAGATCGGAGCGGGTCGAACACCGGGGAGCTGTTTTTT
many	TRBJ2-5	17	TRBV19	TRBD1	CASSTRTGGAGVETQYF	TGTGCCAGTAGTACCCGGACAGGGGGCGCTGGGGTAGAGACCCAGTACTTC
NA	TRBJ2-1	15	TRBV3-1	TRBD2	CASSQELAGGPAQFF	TGTGCCAGCAGCCAAGAATTAGCGGGAGGGCCAGCGCAGTTCTTC
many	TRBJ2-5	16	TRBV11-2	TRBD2	CASSAGAGGNQETQYF	TGTGCCAGCAGCGCTGGGGCCGGGGGGAACCAAGAGACCCAGTACTTC
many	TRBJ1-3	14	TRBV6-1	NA	CASFPGTIGSTIYF	TGTGCCAGCTTTCCCGGAACGATAGGAAGCACCATATATTTT